This T cell receptor (beta chain) was documented in a study of blood T cells in healthy people across ages. General observations from the study: Per million T cells, TCR beta diversity dropped about linearly as age rose. It was held that the diversity estimates obtained from one million T cells were underestimates.

V lost 7 bases and J lost 8; bases outside the gene matches: 11. This CDR3 region has 14 residues. Comments on this clonotype: No antigen is known for it.

A second roughly 6 to 11 cycle PCR used barcoded and J-beta primers. TCRdb used MiXCR to reprocess the 5' RACE reads, holding one entry per CDR3 protein. The table includes roughly 570,000 distinct CDR3 sequences, 27% detected once. Every donor contributed about 10 milliliters of peripheral blood by blood draw. There were at least 6 micrograms of total RNA extracted from every sample. This clonotype was obtained from a woman between 65 and 79 years old in good health. Sequences were obtained from blood. This chain connects TRBV12-3 or TRBV12-4 to TRBJ1-2; 9 bases are shared with TRBD1. CDR3 protein: CASTFFGTGIGYTF. The CDR3, as DNA: TGTGCCAGCACCTTCTTTGGGACAGGGATAGGCTACACCTTC.